This entry lists 20 T cell receptor beta chains sequenced from one sample in a study of CD4+ T cells in melanoma. The table came from immunoSEQ multiplex PCR; TCRdb's copy has only in-frame clones and leaves some out. The data hold around 10,000 clones, with roughly two thirds observed a single time. Source material: cells from a culture (not recorded whether cultured in vitro). Source of these receptors: a human donor with melanoma.

The sample holds a few counts of this clone. The V call is TRBV7-6, the J call TRBJ1-2; D possibly corresponds to TRBD1 (6 bases). V lost 4 bases and J lost 4, with 19 bases in between. CDR3 length: 16 residues. CDR1 and CDR2 (germline): SGHVS, FNYEAQ. The CDR3 reads CASSSWRGSGFYGYTF. In nucleotides, the CDR3 is TGTGCCAGCAGCTCCTGGAGGGGGTCAGGGTTCTATGGCTACACCTTC.

The sample holds a few counts of this clone. The chain joins TRBV4-1 to TRBJ1-3; the D is unclear. The CDR3 sequence is 14 residues long. CDR1 is MGHRA and CDR2 is YSYEKL in the germline V gene. Trimming stripped 4 bases from V and 2 bases from J, with 9 bases between. In DNA form, the CDR3 reads TGCGCCAGCAGCCGTTGGTCGACTGGAAACACCATATATTTT. Its translation: CASSRWSTGNTIYF.

The chain combines TRBV2 with TRBJ1-2, with 9 bases that match TRBD1. J gave up 4 bases and V 1 base, and 10 bases lay outside the gene matches. The V gene's germline CDR1 is SNHLY and CDR2 FYNNEI. The CDR3 has 17 residues. In DNA form, the CDR3 reads TGTGCCAGCAGTGAAGGGGGTGGGACAGGGACGGCCTATGGCTACACCTTC. This sequence encodes CASSEGGGTGTAYGYTF.

V and J are TRBV6-1 and TRBJ1-3, with 8 nucleotides matching TRBD1. CDR1 is MNHNS and CDR2 is SASEGT in the germline V gene. This CDR3 is 21 amino acids long. J lost 0 bases, V lost 2 bases, and 18 bases had no gene match. In nucleotides, the CDR3 is TGTGCCAGCAGTGAAATAGGATCCGGGACAGGAGGCCTCTACTCTGGAAACACCATATATTTT. Translating it yields CASSEIGSGTGGLYSGNTIYF.

CDR3 residues: CASSELWADSPLHF. CDR3 DNA: TGTGCCAGCAGTGAACTGTGGGCGGATTCACCCCTCCACTTT. This chain joins TRBV6-5 and TRBJ1-6; D is undetermined. Deletions cut 5 bases from V and 8 bases from J, with 13 bases between. The CDR3 covers 14 residues. The germline V gene has CDR1 MNHEY and CDR2 SVGAGI.

The table lists this clone with a count of one. The J gene is TRBJ2-2, the V gene TRBV5-1, with 10 bases matching TRBD2. V dropped 0 bases and J dropped 4; count of bases not matched to a gene: 12. The length of the CDR3 is 19 residues. Germline V gene lookup returns CDR1 SGHRS and CDR2 YFSETQ. Written as DNA, the CDR3 is TGCGCCAGCAGCTTGGCCCTCTCGAGGCTAGCGGGGGCCACCGGGGAGCTGTTTTTT. Translating it yields CASSLALSRLAGATGELFF.

This clone was counted only a few times. V and J are TRBV4-1 and TRBJ1-2; possibly TRBD1 for D (5 bases). Germline CDR1 and CDR2: MGHRA and YSYEKL. There are 18 residues in the CDR3. V lost 3 bases and J lost 4, with 24 bases in between. The CDR3 is CASSHAAGTEPYSYGYTF. The CDR3 nucleotides are TGCGCCAGCAGCCATGCCGCCGGGACTGAACCTTATTCCTATGGCTACACCTTC.

This clone showed up just a few times. The chain has TRBV11-2 and TRBJ2-7; the match to TRBD1 covers 7 bases. Per the germline V gene, CDR1 is SGHAT and CDR2 is FQNNGV. Trimming at V came to 5 bases and at J to 2 bases, leaving 9 bases not matched to a gene. This CDR3 has 15 amino acids. The CDR3 spells CASSTHRGRAYEQYF. The CDR3 DNA reads as TGTGCCAGCAGCACCCACAGGGGTAGAGCCTACGAGCAGTACTTC.

This rearrangement joins TRBV4-1 to TRBJ1-3, with D possibly TRBD1 on 6 matching bases. Germline lookup yields CDR1 MGHRA and CDR2 YSYEKL. V dropped 0 bases and J dropped 0 bases, with 9 bases sitting between them. The CDR3 contains 16 residues. The CDR3 DNA sequence: TGCGCCAGCAGCCAAGAGAGGGGGAGCTCTGGAAACACCATATATTTT. Residues: CASSQERGSSGNTIYF.

As DNA, the CDR3 is TGCGCCAGCGGGACAGGGGGCGTCGGGACTGAAGCTTTCTTT. Its translation: CASGTGGVGTEAFF. The chain has TRBV10-1 and TRBJ1-1, with 12 positions matching TRBD1. V gave up 8 bases and J gave up 5 bases; unmatched junction bases: 6. Germline V CDR1 and CDR2: WNHNN, SYGVQD (reference sequence). CDR3 length equals 14 residues.

This clone has a handful of counts. The V call is TRBV5-1, the J call TRBJ2-7; 8 bases map to TRBD1. The CDR3 is 19 amino acids. V shed 2 bases and J 1 base; nucleotides not matched to a gene: 17. In germline, CDR1 is SGHRS, CDR2 YFSETQ. The CDR3 spells CASSFDGRGPTRASYEQYF. CDR3 sequence (DNA): TGCGCCAGCAGCTTCGATGGCAGGGGGCCAACAAGAGCGTCCTACGAGCAGTACTTC.

The gene calls are TRBV30 and TRBJ1-6, with D unresolved. This CDR3 has 12 residues. Trimming cost V 2 bases and J 8 bases, with 7 bases left between them. The germline V gene encodes CDR1 GTSNPN and CDR2 SVGIG (reference sequence). Here the CDR3 DNA reads TGTGCCTGGAGTTCCCAAGATTCACCCCTCCACTTT. It specifies CAWSSQDSPLHF.

The J gene is TRBJ2-5, the V gene TRBV7-8, with D perhaps TRBD2 (5 bases). CDR1 and CDR2 (germline): SGHVS, FQNEAQ. The length of the CDR3 is 14 residues. V lost 2 bases, J lost 1 base, and 8 bases lay in between. In nucleotides, the CDR3 is TGTGCCAGCAGCTTACGGGAAACCCAAGAGACCCAGTACTTC. Amino acid sequence: CASSLRETQETQYF. Together with reference TRBV7-8 and TRBJ2-5, the CDR3 gives the full variable domain: GAGVSQSPRYKVAKRGQDVALRCDPISGHVSLFWYQQALGQGPEFLTYFQNEAQLDKSGLPSDRFFAERPEGSVSTLKIQRTQQEDSAVYLCASSLRETQETQYFGPGTRLLVL.

Worth noting for this clone: One junction end does not reproduce the germline sequence, and a read error may be involved. The chain carries TRBV4-1 and TRBJ1-5; the D is unclear. This CDR3 spans 16 amino acids. Germline loops: CDR1 MGHRA, CDR2 YSYEKL. The CDR3 DNA reads as TGCGTCAGCAGCCAAGTATTACGGATTAGCAATCAGCCCCAGCATTTT. Protein sequence: CVSSQVLRISNQPQHF.

The V call is TRBV7-9, the J call TRBJ1-1; TRBD1 matches at 8 bases. V lost 5 bases and J lost 1; bases outside the gene matches: 9. Germline V CDR1 and CDR2: SEHNR, FQNEAQ (reference sequence). The CDR3 loop spans 16 amino acids. The CDR3 protein is CASSRPIGTGNTEAFF. Written as DNA, the CDR3 is TGTGCCAGCAGCAGACCGATAGGGACAGGGAACACTGAAGCTTTCTTT.

By sample share, this clone is medium-sized. This sequence joins TRBV27 and TRBJ2-7, with D hard to call. Per germline, CDR1 MNHEY and CDR2 SMNVEV (reference sequence). Trimming removed 10 bases from V and 4 bases from J, with 8 bases in between. This CDR3 has 10 residues. CDR3 coding DNA: TGTGCCATCCCCCCGTACGAGCAGTACTTC. Protein sequence: CAIPPYEQYF.

This clone came up a few times. CDR3 protein: CASRRVLVAYEQYF. The CDR3 bases are TGCGCCAGCAGAAGGGTTCTTGTAGCCTACGAGCAGTACTTC. V gene TRBV4-1 combines with J gene TRBJ2-7; D ambiguous. The CDR3 runs to 14 residues. The V end lost 6 bases, the J end lost 2 bases, and 14 bases lay between the germline ends. Germline V gene data show CDR1 as MGHRA and CDR2 as YSYEKL.

This sequence joins TRBV30 and TRBJ1-5, with 7 bases lining up with TRBD1. CDR1 and CDR2 (germline): GTSNPN, SVGIG (reference sequence). V lost 1 base to trimming and J lost 4 bases; unmatched junction nucleotides: 7. This CDR3 contains 15 residues. CDR3 coding DNA: TGTGCCTGGAGTGGACAGACAGGGATGAATCAGCCCCAGCATTTT. Its protein product is CAWSGQTGMNQPQHF.

The chain employs TRBV7-2 and TRBJ2-5; TRBD2 is a possible D gene (7 bases). The CDR3 is made up of 13 amino acids. CDR1 is SGHTA, CDR2 FQGNSA, per germline. V lost 3 bases, J lost 5 bases, and 10 bases lay in between. CDR3 nucleotides: TGTGCCAGCAGCTTCGGGGGGCTGGAGACCCAGTACTTC. The encoded protein is CASSFGGLETQYF.

The V gene is TRBV19, the J gene TRBJ1-1; perhaps TRBD1 as D (6 bases). Trimming pared 8 bases from V and 4 bases from J, leaving 17 bases between. Germline V gene sequence: CDR1 LNHDA, CDR2 SQIVND (reference sequence). The CDR3 length is 14 residues. CDR3 loop: CASRTRRGGTEAFF. Written as DNA, the CDR3 is TGTGCCAGTCGAACCCGCAGGGGTGGCACTGAAGCTTTCTTT. Supplemented by reference TRBV19 and TRBJ1-1, the full variable domain reads DGGITQSPKYLFRKEGQNVTLSCEQNLNHDAMYWYRQDPGQGLRLIYYSQIVNDFQKGDIAEGYSVSREKKESFPLTVTSAQKNPTAFYLCASRTRRGGTEAFFGQGTRLTVV.